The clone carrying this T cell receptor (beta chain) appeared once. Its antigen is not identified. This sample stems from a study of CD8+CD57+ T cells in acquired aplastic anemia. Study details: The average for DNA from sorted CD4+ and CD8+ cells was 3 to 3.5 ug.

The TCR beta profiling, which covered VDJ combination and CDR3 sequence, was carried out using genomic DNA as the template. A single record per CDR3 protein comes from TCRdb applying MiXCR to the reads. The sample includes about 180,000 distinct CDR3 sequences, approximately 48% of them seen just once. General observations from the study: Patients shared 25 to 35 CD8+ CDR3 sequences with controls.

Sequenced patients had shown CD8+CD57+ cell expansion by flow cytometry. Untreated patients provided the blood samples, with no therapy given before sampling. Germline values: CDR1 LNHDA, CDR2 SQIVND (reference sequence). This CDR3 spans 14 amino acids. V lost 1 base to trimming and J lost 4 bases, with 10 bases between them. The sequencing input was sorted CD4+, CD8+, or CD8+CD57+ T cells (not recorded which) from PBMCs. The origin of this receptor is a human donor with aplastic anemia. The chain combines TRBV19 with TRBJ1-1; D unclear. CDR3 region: CASSIGGGFTEAFF. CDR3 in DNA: TGTGCCAGTAGTATAGGGGGAGGGTTCACTGAAGCTTTCTTT.